This T cell receptor (beta chain) was obtained from a study of cytomegalovirus exposure and HLA in healthy donors. Findings of the study overall: Sequences of the TCR beta chain were said to predict the HLA-A and HLA-B alleles of most subjects accurately.

On this clone: Its cognate antigen is unknown.

It was with 60 Vbeta and 13 Jbeta primers that the PCR ran. The protocol was immunoSEQ multiplex PCR, while the TCRdb copy is restricted to in-frame clones and leaves out a portion. Of approximately 50,000 clones listed, 81% were seen once; the top ten hold roughly 2.3%. The sample taken for sequencing was PBMCs. The source is a boy aged 5-17 years in good health and CMV-seropositive.

The CDR3 loop is CASSLDSSGYTGELFF. CDR3 coding DNA: TGCGCCAGCAGCTTGGACTCCTCAGGGTACACCGGGGAGCTGTTTTTT. This chain uses TRBV5-1 with TRBJ2-2; possibly TRBD1 for D (5 bases). V lost 0 bases to trimming and J lost 3 bases, with 12 bases between them. The CDR3 length is 16 residues. Germline CDR1 SGHRS, CDR2 YFSETQ.